The T cell receptor beta chain described here comes from a study of T-cell reconstitution after alpha-beta-depleted transplantation in children (dated by TCRdb to about 2016). Concerning the study at large: Using TCR repertoire profiling, the study followed T-cell immune reconstitution in a quantitative way in children after TCRalphabeta/CD19-depleted allogeneic hematopoietic cell transplantation.

A word on this clonotype: Its specific antigen is unknown. Base-call qualities are not available, and no considerably larger clone is one nucleotide away.

The library was obtained by PCR. These reads were obtained on an Illumina HiSeq 2500. Molecular barcoding was employed in the preparation of TCR libraries, with unique molecular identifiers being used to normalize TCRbeta repertoire quantification. In TCRdb, the public reads were trimmed at Q25 with fastp and aligned with MiXCR, with productive beta chains retained. Rows with a matching CDR3 protein are joined into one entry that keeps the most common DNA and genes. Across this sample there are about 230,000 distinct CDR3 sequences, with approximately 12% seen only once. Roughly 2.6% of the sample rests with the top ten. From the cysteine through the phenylalanine, the CDR3 covers 15 amino acids. Only the CDR3 part of the read is kept: 45 bases, read in frame from the first base. The germline V gene yields LGHNA for CDR1 and YSLEER for CDR2. The germline V end is reduced by 0 bases and the J end by 5 bases; junction bases left unmatched: 5.

The source of this sequence is a human donor who donated a stem cell graft to a child with acute lymphoblastic leukemia. The sequences come from PBMCs from the stem cell graft donor, collected from the stem cell graft. The chain is assembled from TRBV4-3 and TRBJ2-3, and 7 junctional nucleotides match TRBD1. The CDR3 here reads CASSQDPRQGDTQYF. The bases read TGCGCCAGCAGCCAAGATCCCCGACAGGGAGATACGCAGTATTTT.